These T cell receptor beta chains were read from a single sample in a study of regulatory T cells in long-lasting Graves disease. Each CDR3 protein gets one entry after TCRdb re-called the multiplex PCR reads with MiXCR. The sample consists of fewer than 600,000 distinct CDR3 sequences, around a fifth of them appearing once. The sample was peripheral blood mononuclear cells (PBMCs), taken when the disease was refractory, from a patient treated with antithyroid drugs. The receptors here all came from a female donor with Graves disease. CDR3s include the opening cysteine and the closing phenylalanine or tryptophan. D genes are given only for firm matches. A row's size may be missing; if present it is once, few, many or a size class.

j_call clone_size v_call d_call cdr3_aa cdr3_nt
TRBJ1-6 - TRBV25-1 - CASSEGGVYNSPLHF TGTGCCAGCAGTGAAGGGGGGGTTTATAATTCACCCCTCCACTTT
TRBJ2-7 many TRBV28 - CASSSLDGARYEQYF TGTGCCAGCAGTTCCCTGGACGGGGCAAGGTACGAGCAGTACTTC
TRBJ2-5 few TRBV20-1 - CSAPTQETQYF TGCAGTGCTCCTACTCAAGAGACCCAGTACTTC
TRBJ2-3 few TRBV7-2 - CASSSWPAHTDTQYF TGTGCCAGCAGCTCGTGGCCAGCCCACACAGATACGCAGTATTTT
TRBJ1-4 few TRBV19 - CASSIQLQDRPIF TGTGCCAGTAGCATACAGTTACAGGATCGGCCAATCTTT
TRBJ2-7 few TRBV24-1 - CATSDPGTSHEQYF TGTGCCACCAGTGACCCCGGAACAAGCCACGAGCAGTACTTC
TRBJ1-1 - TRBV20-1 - CSATGPEVEAFF TGCAGTGCTACTGGACCGGAAGTTGAAGCTTTCTTT
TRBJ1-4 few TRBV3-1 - CASSLRAIRPNEKLFF TGTGCCAGCAGTCTTCGGGCAATACGGCCTAATGAAAAACTGTTTTTT
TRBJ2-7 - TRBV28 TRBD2 CASSLPSGGYEQYF TGTGCCAGCAGTTTACCATCGGGGGGGTACGAGCAGTACTTC
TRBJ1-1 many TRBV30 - CAWSVRQGAFF TGTGCCTGGAGTGTACGGCAGGGAGCTTTCTTT
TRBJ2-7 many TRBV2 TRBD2 CASSPGLAILIRSYEQYF TGTGCCAGCAGTCCGGGACTAGCTATTCTCATCCGCTCCTACGAGCAGTACTTC
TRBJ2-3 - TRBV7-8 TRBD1 CASSEDRGWGTDTQYF TGTGCCAGCAGCGAGGACAGGGGATGGGGCACAGATACGCAGTATTTT
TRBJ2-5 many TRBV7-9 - CASSWDLFGTQYF TGTGCCAGCAGCTGGGACTTGTTCGGGACCCAGTACTTC
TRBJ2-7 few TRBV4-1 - CASSQVLGDNEQYF TGCGCCAGCAGCCAAGTACTAGGGGATAACGAGCAGTACTTC
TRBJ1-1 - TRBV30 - CAWSGRGRNTEAFF TGTGCCTGGAGTGGTAGGGGCAGGAACACTGAAGCTTTCTTT
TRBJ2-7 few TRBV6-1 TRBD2 CATRGGIYEQYF TGTGCCACCCGGGGGGGGATCTACGAGCAGTACTTC
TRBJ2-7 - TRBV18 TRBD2 CASSPPSGITYEQYF TGTGCCAGCTCACCACCCAGCGGGATTACCTACGAGCAGTACTTC